This T cell receptor beta chain was obtained from a study of shared clonotypes between healthy human individuals. Turning to the study itself: Ranging from 18 to 49 in age, donors were a couple of women and three men. Each donor's CD8 memory used one plate, CD8 naive two, each CD4 subset three.

Authors' processing steps: With immunoSEQ giving junction-only sequences and no quality scores, filtering differed. Using immunoSEQ multiplex PCR, the repertoire was profiled, and TCRdb retains in-frame clones only, with some absent. From that table come the V and J calls and clone size; the DNA was used to work out D and trimming. The sample lists roughly 2.2 million clones, 80% to 95% occurring once. The CDR3 extends over 15 amino acids. Between the trimmed V and J ends, which lost 3 bases and 6 bases, there was a span of 16 bases. Germline V lookup: CDR1 SGHTA, CDR2 FQGNSA. Input material: naive CD4+ T cells from PBMCs. Subset of the sample: CD45RA+ positively selected. The sequence derives from a man aged 18 to 30 in good health. Some clones in this sample may be carry-over from other donors' samples. V usage is TRBV7-2 and J usage is TRBJ2-3, with D possibly TRBD1 on 6 matching bases. The CDR3 nucleotides read TGTGCCAGCAGCTTGACCCCCAGCCAGGGGGATACGCAGTATTTT. Translating it yields CASSLTPSQGDTQYF.